The next 30 T cell receptor beta chains were all read from a single sample in a study of cytomegalovirus exposure and HLA in healthy donors (dated by TCRdb to the late 2010s). Receptor amplification or capture employed the immunoSEQ multiplex PCR assay. For the multiplex PCR, a mixture combining 60 forward primers for TCR Vbeta segments and 13 reverse primers for TCR Jbeta segments was used. The clones in this table, taken by TCRdb from immuneACCESS, are in-frame only. Not every clone is retained; where verified, under half of the shortfall comes from an unresolved V gene, and the cause of the rest is unknown. Counted in this sample were 150,000 to 180,000 clones; more than 70% of them appeared once. Around 5.6% of the sample is in the top ten clones. The sequencing input was PBMCs. The receptors were gathered from a woman aged 40 to 50 in good health and CMV-seropositive.

The J gene is TRBJ2-7, the V gene TRBV7-2; TRBD1 aligns across 10 bases. Trimming cost V 2 bases and J 0 bases; bases outside gene matches: 4. The CDR3 covers 16 residues. The germline V gene has CDR1 SGHTA and CDR2 FQGNSA. CDR3 region: CASSLSGTGVSYEQYF. The CDR3 bases are TGTGCCAGCAGCTTATCCGGGACAGGGGTCTCCTACGAGCAGTACTTC.

This clone was counted between two and nine times. V is TRBV6-5 and J is TRBJ2-3; 8 bases fit TRBD2. This CDR3 spans 15 amino acids. J gave up 0 bases and V 6 bases, and 5 bases lay outside the gene matches. The V gene's germline CDR1 is MNHEY and CDR2 SVGAGI. In DNA, the CDR3 is TGTGCCAGCAGAAATAGCGGGGCTAGCACAGATACGCAGTATTTT. Encoded protein: CASRNSGASTDTQYF.

The chain uses TRBV11-2 and TRBJ2-2, with TRBD2 as a possible D gene (6 bases). This CDR3 is 15 amino acids long. Germline V gene lookup returns CDR1 SGHAT and CDR2 FQNNGV. Trimming took off 5 bases at V and 6 bases at J, with 16 bases between the two ends. CDR3 nucleotide sequence: TGTGCCAGCAGCCCTACCGGGGGAAAGGCCGGGGAGCTGTTTTTT. Its translation is CASSPTGGKAGELFF. Full variable domain (rest looked up from reference TRBV11-2 and TRBJ2-2): EAGVAQSPRYKIIEKRQSVAFWCNPISGHATLYWYQQILGQGPKLLIQFQNNGVVDDSQLPKDRFSAERLKGVDSTLKIQPAKLEDSAVYLCASSPTGGKAGELFFGEGSRLTVL.

The rearrangement uses TRBV19 and TRBJ2-4, with D perhaps TRBD1 (6 bases). Trimming stripped 6 bases from V and 5 bases from J, with 14 bases between. Germline CDR1 LNHDA, CDR2 SQIVND (reference sequence). The CDR3 runs to 14 residues. In nucleotides, the CDR3 is TGTGCCAGTAGCAGGGGCAGGGATGAAAACATTCAGTACTTC. It codes for CASSRGRDENIQYF.

The J gene is TRBJ1-5, the V gene TRBV6-1; 7 bases are shared with TRBD1. The V segment lost 6 bases and the J segment 5 bases; nucleotides outside the gene matches: 7. Germline CDR1 is MNHNS and CDR2 is SASEGT. The CDR3 runs to 14 residues. The CDR3 coding sequence is TGTGCCAGCAGCCGACAGGGCACCGATCAGCCCCAGCATTTT. This encodes CASSRQGTDQPQHF.

This clone showed up just a few times. The rearrangement links TRBV14 to TRBJ2-1; D ambiguous. Trimming removed 3 bases from V and 5 bases from J, with 8 bases in between. Germline V gene data show CDR1 as SGHDN and CDR2 as FVKESK. The CDR3 runs 13 residues. The CDR3 sequence is CASSQNLDNEQFF. The CDR3 DNA reads as TGTGCCAGCAGCCAGAACTTAGACAATGAGCAGTTCTTC.

The chain has TRBV5-6 and TRBJ1-5; weak D call: TRBD1 (6 bases). CDR1 SGHDT and CDR2 YYEEEE come from the germline V gene. The CDR3 has 16 residues. The germline V and J ends were trimmed by 6 bases and 6 bases, with 22 bases remaining between them. The CDR3 DNA follows: TGTGCCAGCAACCTCCTCACCCACAGGGATCGTCAGCCCCAGCATTTT. Translating it yields CASNLLTHRDRQPQHF. The full variable domain, its missing parts supplied by reference TRBV5-6 and TRBJ1-5, is DAGVTQSPTHLIKTRGQQVTLRCSPKSGHDTVSWYQQALGQGPQFIFQYYEEEERQRGNFPDRFSGHQFPNYSSELNVNALLLGDSALYLCASNLLTHRDRQPQHFGDGTRLSIL.

V usage is TRBV19 and J usage is TRBJ2-4, with 9 bases aligning to TRBD2. CDR1 and CDR2 from the germline V gene are LNHDA and SQIVND (reference sequence). The CDR3 spans 16 residues. J gave up 0 bases and V 3 bases, and 3 bases lay outside the gene matches. CDR3 residues: CASSIPSGVAKNIQYF. The CDR3, as DNA: TGTGCCAGTAGTATTCCTAGCGGGGTAGCCAAAAACATTCAGTACTTC.

V usage is TRBV7-9 and J usage is TRBJ2-1, with 9 bases aligning to TRBD1. J was trimmed by 4 bases and V by 5 bases; bases with no gene match: 15. Germline V lookup: CDR1 SEHNR, CDR2 FQNEAQ (reference sequence). This CDR3 spans 18 amino acids. The CDR3 DNA sequence: TGTGCCAGCAGCCGACCGACTAGACAGGGGGGGTCATACAATGAGCAGTTCTTC. This codes for CASSRPTRQGGSYNEQFF.

Here the CDR3 DNA reads TGTGCCAGCAGTGCCGACAGGGGTTTAACTAATGAAAAACTGTTTTTT. It yields the protein CASSADRGLTNEKLFF. The chain carries TRBV25-1 and TRBJ1-4; the match to TRBD1 covers 8 bases. V lost 4 bases and J lost 1; bases outside the gene matches: 5. The CDR3 covers 16 residues. Germline values: CDR1 MGHDK, CDR2 SYGVNS.

The rearrangement uses TRBV7-9 and TRBJ1-4; weak D call: TRBD1 (5 bases). V shed 6 bases and J shed 4 bases, with 18 bases lying between them. Germline CDR1 reads SEHNR; CDR2 reads FQNEAQ (reference sequence). This CDR3 comprises 16 residues. The CDR3 is CASSTHTGGSNEKLFF. The CDR3 bases are TGTGCCAGCAGTACGCACACCGGGGGAAGTAATGAAAAACTGTTTTTT.

This sequence joins TRBV5-6 and TRBJ1-3; no definite D call. Trimming removed 1 base at V and 0 bases at J, with 8 bases between. This CDR3 spans 15 amino acids. Germline V gene sequence: CDR1 SGHDT, CDR2 YYEEEE. CDR3 sequence reads: CASSLRAVSGNTIYF. The CDR3 bases are TGTGCCAGCAGCTTGAGAGCTGTCTCTGGAAACACCATATATTTT. Complete variable domain (other parts from reference TRBV5-6 and TRBJ1-3): DAGVTQSPTHLIKTRGQQVTLRCSPKSGHDTVSWYQQALGQGPQFIFQYYEEEERQRGNFPDRFSGHQFPNYSSELNVNALLLGDSALYLCASSLRAVSGNTIYFGEGSWLTVV.

This chain links TRBV5-1 with TRBJ2-7, with 9 bases fitting TRBD2. With V trimmed by 1 base and J by 2 bases, 4 bases remained unmatched. Per germline, CDR1 SGHRS and CDR2 YFSETQ. This CDR3 has 15 amino acids. The CDR3 protein is CASSLSAGGPYEQYF. In DNA, the CDR3 is TGCGCCAGCAGCTTGTCAGCGGGAGGCCCCTACGAGCAGTACTTC.

J is TRBJ2-7 and V is TRBV28; TRBD1 matches 7 bases. From germline, CDR1 is MDHEN and CDR2 SYDVKM. V shed 2 bases and J 6 bases; nucleotides not matched to a gene: 4. This CDR3 spans 13 amino acids. CDR3 sequence: CASSLRGGAEQYF. The DNA for the CDR3 is TGTGCCAGCAGTTTACGAGGGGGCGCCGAGCAGTACTTC.

V is TRBV7-9 and J is TRBJ2-2; 15 nucleotides agree with TRBD2. This CDR3 is 18 amino acids long. Unmatched junction bases numbered 7, after V lost 5 bases and J lost 3 bases. Germline CDR1 and CDR2: SEHNR and FQNEAQ (reference sequence). The DNA of the CDR3 is TGTGCCAGCAGCCCCGGGACTAGCGGGAGGTTGGACACCGGGGAGCTGTTTTTT. Protein: CASSPGTSGRLDTGELFF.

The J gene is TRBJ2-7, the V gene TRBV19, with a possible D match to TRBD2 (5 bases). This CDR3 has 14 residues. From germline, CDR1 is LNHDA and CDR2 SQIVND (reference sequence). Trimming pared 4 bases from V and 0 bases from J, leaving 10 bases between. In DNA, the CDR3 is TGTGCCAGTAGTACGACTACCGGCTCCTACGAGCAGTACTTC. Protein: CASSTTTGSYEQYF.

A few counts support this clone. The gene calls are TRBV11-2 and TRBJ2-1; D is unclear. Germline lookup yields CDR1 SGHAT and CDR2 FQNNGV. V was shortened by 1 base and J by 7 bases, with 14 bases between the two germline ends. The CDR3 covers 15 residues. Written as DNA, the CDR3 is TGTGCCAGCAGCTTAGCGTATAGGAGTAAGAATGAGCAGTTCTTC. Its protein is CASSLAYRSKNEQFF.

The chain has TRBV28 and TRBJ1-5, with D perhaps matching TRBD1 (5 bases). Germline V gives CDR1 MDHEN, CDR2 SYDVKM. V lost 11 bases, J lost 2 bases, and 10 bases lay in between. The CDR3 is 12 residues long. Here the CDR3 DNA reads TGTGCCTCGTGGGGGGGCAATCAGCCCCAGCATTTT. Encoded protein: CASWGGNQPQHF.

Here the CDR3 DNA reads TGCAGCGTAGAACTTCCAGGGGGCGCGAACACCGGGGAGCTGTTTTTT. It encodes CSVELPGGANTGELFF. This chain uses TRBV29-1 with TRBJ2-2; 8 bases map to TRBD1. The CDR3 covers 16 residues. V dropped 6 bases and J dropped 0; count of bases not matched to a gene: 9. Germline V gene lookup returns CDR1 SQVTM and CDR2 ANQGSEA.

DNA for the CDR3: TGTGCCTGGAGTGTCTCGCGAACGAGCTCCTACAATGAGCAGTTCTTC. As protein: CAWSVSRTSSYNEQFF. The rearrangement joins TRBV30 to TRBJ2-1; D gene ambiguous. Germline CDR1 GTSNPN, CDR2 SVGIG (reference sequence). Deletions cut 0 bases from V and 0 bases from J, with 12 bases between. The CDR3 length is 16 residues.

This chain uses TRBV30 with TRBJ2-1, with 8 bases aligning to TRBD2. V lost 3 bases, J lost 6 bases, and 7 bases stayed unmatched. The CDR3 totals 14 residues. CDR1 is GTSNPN and CDR2 is SVGIG in the germline V gene (reference sequence). The CDR3 sequence: CAWRTAGTSNEQFF. The CDR3 nucleotides read TGTGCCTGGAGGACTGCCGGGACTAGCAATGAGCAGTTCTTC.

The rearrangement uses TRBV28 and TRBJ1-3, with TRBD1 matching 8 bases. The CDR3 runs to 15 residues. After removal of 5 bases from V and 2 bases from J, the junction contained 5 bases not matched to a gene. CDR1 is MDHEN, CDR2 SYDVKM, per germline. CDR3 coding DNA: TGTGCCAGCAGTCGAGGACAGGGCACTGGAAACACCATATATTTT. Translated, it gives CASSRGQGTGNTIYF.

This rearrangement joins TRBV27 to TRBJ2-5; tentative D call: TRBD2 (5 bases). Germline V gives CDR1 MNHEY, CDR2 SMNVEV (reference sequence). The CDR3 spans 13 residues. Between the trimmed V and J ends, which lost 0 bases and 14 bases, there was a span of 16 bases. The CDR3 sequence is CASSLSYPGFSYF. The CDR3 coding sequence is TGTGCCAGCAGTTTATCTTATCCGGGATTCTCTTACTTC.

J is TRBJ1-1 and V is TRBV7-9; D gene ambiguous. This CDR3 is built from 13 residues. Trimming removed 4 bases at V and 3 bases at J, with 9 bases between. Germline CDR1 and CDR2: SEHNR and FQNEAQ (reference sequence). The CDR3 loop reads CASSSARDTEAFF. The DNA of the CDR3 is TGTGCCAGCAGCTCCGCCCGGGACACTGAAGCTTTCTTT. The entire variable domain, with the rest obtained from reference TRBV7-9 and TRBJ1-1, is as follows: DTGVSQNPRHKITKRGQNVTFRCDPISEHNRLYWYRQTLGQGPEFLTYFQNEAQLEKSRLLSDRFSAERPKGSFSTLEIQRTEQGDSAMYLCASSSARDTEAFFGQGTRLTVV.

This chain connects TRBV5-1 to TRBJ2-1; the match to TRBD2 covers 13 bases. Germline loops: CDR1 SGHRS, CDR2 YFSETQ. With 0 bases clipped from V and 6 bases from J, the junction kept 6 bases outside the gene matches. The CDR3 contains 17 residues. The chain's CDR3 is CASSLAIGLAGVNEQFF. The CDR3 nucleotides read TGCGCCAGCAGCTTGGCCATTGGACTAGCGGGAGTCAATGAGCAGTTCTTC.

The CDR3 DNA is TGTGCCAGCAGCTTCCTTAGCGGCCTTGACAATGAGCAGTTCTTC. This translates into CASSFLSGLDNEQFF. The chain carries TRBV7-2 and TRBJ2-1, with D possibly matching TRBD2 (6 bases). Trimming took off 3 bases at V and 5 bases at J, with 14 bases between the two ends. The germline V gene has CDR1 SGHTA and CDR2 FQGNSA. The CDR3 totals 15 residues.

The rearrangement uses TRBV7-9 and TRBJ2-5; TRBD1 aligns across 12 bases. With V trimmed by 4 bases and J by 5 bases, 5 bases remained unmatched. Germline V gene sequence: CDR1 SEHNR, CDR2 FQNEAQ (reference sequence). The CDR3 totals 15 residues. CDR3 sequence: CASSSGTGGMETQYF. As DNA, the CDR3 is TGTGCCAGCAGCTCCGGGACAGGGGGCATGGAGACCCAGTACTTC.

This clone has a handful of counts. One junction end disagrees with the germline gene, perhaps due to a read error. The chain couples TRBV2 to TRBJ1-1; no definite D call. The CDR3 is made up of 13 amino acids. The germline gives CDR1 SNHLY, CDR2 FYNNEI. As DNA, the CDR3 is TGTGCCAGCAGCGAAGAACAGAACACTGAAGCTTTCTTT. This sequence encodes CASSEEQNTEAFF.

The chain combines TRBV18 with TRBJ2-7; 10 positions match TRBD2. The germline CDR1 and CDR2 sequences are KGHSH and LQKENI. CDR3 size: 17 residues. V was clipped by 2 bases and J by 5 bases; unmatched bases: 12. The chain's CDR3 is CASSPARRLAGDHEQYF. The CDR3 nucleotides read TGTGCCAGCTCACCAGCGCGTCGGCTAGCGGGAGATCACGAGCAGTACTTC.

This clone was counted a single time. An end of the junction differs from the germline gene, which may be a read error. The chain is built from TRBV7-9 and TRBJ1-6; possibly TRBD1 for D (5 bases). Germline assignment: CDR1 SEHNR and CDR2 FQNEAQ (reference sequence). The CDR3 length is 14 residues. CDR3 DNA: TGTGCCAGCAGCTTAGCCGGGGGTAATCCACCCCTCCACTTT. Amino acids: CASSLAGGNPPLHF.